These T cell receptor beta chains were read from a single sample in a study of cytomegalovirus exposure and HLA in healthy donors. Libraries were prepared by immunoSEQ multiplex PCR; TCRdb keeps only in-frame clonotypes and omits some of them. The table shows fewer than 200,000 clones, with 85% occurring only once. Sequencing used PBMCs. The receptor set was obtained from a man between 18 and 35 years old in good health and CMV-seropositive. Both conserved end residues are part of each CDR3. The D gene is left open where the match is weak. Clone size appears in some rows only: once, few, many, or a class for an expanded clone.

V gene: TRBV5-8
clone size: -
D gene: TRBD1
J gene: TRBJ2-7
CDR3 DNA: TGTGCCAGCAGCCTGGGACAGGGACCTTTTTACGAGCAGTACTTC
CDR3 protein: CASSLGQGPFYEQYF

V gene: TRBV27
clone size: many
D gene: -
J gene: TRBJ1-3
CDR3 DNA: TGTGCCGTAATCTCTGGAAACACCATATATTTT
CDR3 protein: CAVISGNTIYF

V gene: TRBV30
clone size: -
D gene: -
J gene: TRBJ2-2
CDR3 DNA: TGTGCCTCCCAGCGACGGCAGGGCGGGAACACCGGGGAGCTGTTTTTT
CDR3 protein: CASQRRQGGNTGELFF

V gene: TRBV6-4
clone size: -
D gene: TRBD2
J gene: TRBJ2-1
CDR3 DNA: TGTGCCAGCAGTGACGGCGGGGGGGCCTTAGATGAGCAGTTCTTC
CDR3 protein: CASSDGGGALDEQFF

V gene: TRBV27
clone size: -
D gene: TRBD2
J gene: TRBJ2-1
CDR3 DNA: TGTGCCAGCAGCCCAGCGGGGGGTCTTCTACCCGAGTTCTTC
CDR3 protein: CASSPAGGLLPEFF

V gene: TRBV5-1
clone size: -
D gene: -
J gene: TRBJ2-1
CDR3 DNA: TGCGCCAGCAGCTTACAGGTATTCAATGAGCAGTTCTTC
CDR3 protein: CASSLQVFNEQFF

V gene: TRBV2
clone size: -
D gene: TRBD2
J gene: TRBJ2-1
CDR3 DNA: TGTGCCAGCAGTGAATCCTTCCTAGCGGGAGGGCGGAATGAGCAGTTCTTC
CDR3 protein: CASSESFLAGGRNEQFF

V gene: TRBV19
clone size: -
D gene: TRBD2
J gene: TRBJ2-3
CDR3 DNA: TGTGCCAGTAGTATAGCTAGCGGTAGCACAGATACGCAGTATTTT
CDR3 protein: CASSIASGSTDTQYF

V gene: TRBV4-1
clone size: -
D gene: TRBD2
J gene: TRBJ2-2
CDR3 DNA: TGCGCCAGCAGCCTCGAACCGGGACTAGTCAGTACCGGGGAGCTGTTTTTT
CDR3 protein: CASSLEPGLVSTGELFF

V gene: TRBV2
clone size: -
D gene: -
J gene: TRBJ1-2
CDR3 DNA: TGTGCCAGCAGTGAAATAAACTTTTTCGATGGCTACACCTTC
CDR3 protein: CASSEINFFDGYTF

V gene: TRBV25-1
clone size: -
D gene: TRBD1
J gene: TRBJ2-5
CDR3 DNA: TGTGCCAGCAGTGAATCCCCCCGGGACAGGGGGCGGTCAGAGACCCAGTACTTC
CDR3 protein: CASSESPRDRGRSETQYF

V gene: TRBV2
clone size: -
D gene: TRBD2
J gene: TRBJ2-1
CDR3 DNA: TGTGCCAGCAGTCGGGCGGGAGGGAGCTCCTACAATGAGCAGTTCTTC
CDR3 protein: CASSRAGGSSYNEQFF

V gene: TRBV4-1
clone size: -
D gene: TRBD2
J gene: TRBJ2-3
CDR3 DNA: TGCGCCAGCAGCCCATCGGGGAGGGGAGGGCGGGGAGGAGATACGCAGTATTTT
CDR3 protein: CASSPSGRGGRGGDTQYF

V gene: TRBV14
clone size: -
D gene: -
J gene: TRBJ2-7
CDR3 DNA: TGTGCCAGCAGCCCTGTGGCGGGGAGGTTCGGCGAGCAGTACTTC
CDR3 protein: CASSPVAGRFGEQYF

V gene: TRBV29-1
clone size: -
D gene: TRBD1
J gene: TRBJ2-1
CDR3 DNA: TGCAGCGTCTGGACAGGCCGGAACAATGAGCAGTTCTTC
CDR3 protein: CSVWTGRNNEQFF

V gene: TRBV4-1
clone size: -
D gene: -
J gene: TRBJ2-7
CDR3 DNA: TGCGCCAGCAGCCAGGAGACTACAGGGATCTACGAGCAGTACTTC
CDR3 protein: CASSQETTGIYEQYF

V gene: TRBV7-7
clone size: -
D gene: -
J gene: TRBJ2-2
CDR3 DNA: TGTGCTAGCAGCTCCCAACACGACGGGGAGCTGTTTTTT
CDR3 protein: CASSSQHDGELFF

V gene: TRBV19
clone size: few
D gene: TRBD1
J gene: TRBJ1-2
CDR3 DNA: TGTGCCAGTAGTATAGGCGGACAGGGACTTTATGGCTACACCTTC
CDR3 protein: CASSIGGQGLYGYTF

V gene: TRBV9
clone size: -
D gene: -
J gene: TRBJ1-5
CDR3 DNA: TGTGCCAGCGGGGGCTTCGGCAATCAGCCCCAGCATTTT
CDR3 protein: CASGGFGNQPQHF

V gene: TRBV19
clone size: -
D gene: -
J gene: TRBJ1-1
CDR3 DNA: TGTGCCAGTAGTACCCGGCGCATCAGGGCGGACCCTGAAGCTTTCTTT
CDR3 protein: CASSTRRIRADPEAFF

V gene: TRBV7-9
clone size: -
D gene: TRBD2
J gene: TRBJ2-5
CDR3 DNA: TGTGCCAGCAGCTCACTAGCGGGAGGAGAGACCCAGTACTTC
CDR3 protein: CASSSLAGGETQYF

V gene: TRBV5-1
clone size: -
D gene: -
J gene: TRBJ2-5
CDR3 DNA: TGCGCCAGCAGCTTCGGGCCCTTTGGAGGCGGGCAAGAGACCCAGTACTTC
CDR3 protein: CASSFGPFGGGQETQYF

V gene: TRBV6-1
clone size: -
D gene: -
J gene: TRBJ2-3
CDR3 DNA: TGTGCCAGCAGCTATAGCGGTAGCACAGATACGCAGTATTTT
CDR3 protein: CASSYSGSTDTQYF

V gene: TRBV4-2
clone size: -
D gene: TRBD2
J gene: TRBJ2-5
CDR3 DNA: TGTGCCAGCAGCCAAGTGACGGGACTAGCGGATGCCCTGAGGGAGACCCAGTACTTC
CDR3 protein: CASSQVTGLADALRETQYF

V gene: TRBV28
clone size: once
D gene: -
J gene: TRBJ1-1
CDR3 DNA: TGTGCCAGCAACTCCGGGGGGGTGAACACTGAAGCTTTCTTT
CDR3 protein: CASNSGGVNTEAFF

V gene: TRBV5-4
clone size: -
D gene: TRBD1
J gene: TRBJ2-7
CDR3 DNA: TGTGCCAGCAGCTATGGGACAGTATACGAGCAGTACTTC
CDR3 protein: CASSYGTVYEQYF

V gene: TRBV21-1
clone size: -
D gene: -
J gene: TRBJ2-7
CDR3 DNA: TGTGCCAGCAGCGGCAGGACAGGGCACGAGCAGTACTTC
CDR3 protein: CASSGRTGHEQYF

V gene: TRBV5-8
clone size: -
D gene: -
J gene: TRBJ2-4
CDR3 DNA: TGTGCCAGCAGCTCTCAGGGTATCCAAAACATTCAGTACTTC
CDR3 protein: CASSSQGIQNIQYF

V gene: TRBV6-5
clone size: -
D gene: -
J gene: TRBJ1-2
CDR3 DNA: TGTGCCAGCAGTACCACAGGAGCATCTAACTATGGCTACACCTTC
CDR3 protein: CASSTTGASNYGYTF

V gene: TRBV9
clone size: once
D gene: -
J gene: TRBJ1-1
CDR3 DNA: TGTGCCAGCAGCGCGGCTAGTTCGGTTGCCACTGAAGCTTTCTTT
CDR3 protein: CASSAASSVATEAFF

V gene: TRBV10-2
clone size: -
D gene: -
J gene: TRBJ2-5
CDR3 DNA: TGCGCCAGCAGGGGGGGACAAGAGACCCAGTACTTC
CDR3 protein: CASRGGQETQYF

V gene: TRBV7-9
clone size: -
D gene: TRBD1
J gene: TRBJ2-7
CDR3 DNA: TGTGCCAGCAGCTCGGGACAGGGGGACTACGAGCAGTACTTC
CDR3 protein: CASSSGQGDYEQYF

V gene: TRBV7-9
clone size: few
D gene: TRBD1
J gene: TRBJ2-5
CDR3 DNA: TGTGCCAGCAGCCCATTACGCACGGGACAGGGGGAAGAGACCCAGTACTTC
CDR3 protein: CASSPLRTGQGEETQYF

V gene: TRBV7-6
clone size: once
D gene: -
J gene: TRBJ2-5
CDR3 DNA: TGTGCCAGCACCCTAGGGGCTAGCGAGAGCGAGACCCAGTACTTC
CDR3 protein: CASTLGASESETQYF

V gene: TRBV7-3
clone size: -
D gene: -
J gene: TRBJ2-1
CDR3 DNA: TGTGCCAGCAGCTTATCTACAGGGAACAATGAGCAGTTCTTC
CDR3 protein: CASSLSTGNNEQFF

V gene: TRBV13
clone size: -
D gene: -
J gene: TRBJ1-3
CDR3 DNA: TGTGCCAGCAGCTTAGGACCGGGCTCTGGAAACACCATATATTTT
CDR3 protein: CASSLGPGSGNTIYF

V gene: TRBV6-4
clone size: few
D gene: TRBD2
J gene: TRBJ2-3
CDR3 DNA: TGTGCCAGCAGTGACCCGGGACTAGGTGTAGATACGCAGTATTTT
CDR3 protein: CASSDPGLGVDTQYF

V gene: TRBV30
clone size: -
D gene: -
J gene: TRBJ1-3
CDR3 DNA: TGTGCCTGGAGTTCCCTACTCTCTGGAAACACCATATATTTT
CDR3 protein: CAWSSLLSGNTIYF

V gene: TRBV7-9
clone size: -
D gene: -
J gene: TRBJ1-2
CDR3 DNA: TGTGCCAGCAGCTTGGAGGGGTCGAACTATGGCTACACCTTC
CDR3 protein: CASSLEGSNYGYTF

V gene: TRBV4-1
clone size: once
D gene: TRBD2
J gene: TRBJ2-2
CDR3 DNA: TGCGCCAGCAGCATGAGCGGCGGGGGGGGATTCGACACCGGGGAGCTGTTTTTT
CDR3 protein: CASSMSGGGGFDTGELFF

V gene: TRBV19
clone size: -
D gene: TRBD2
J gene: TRBJ2-7
CDR3 DNA: TGTGCCAGTAGTGCCCGACTAGCGGGCTACGAGCAGTACTTC
CDR3 protein: CASSARLAGYEQYF

V gene: TRBV13
clone size: -
D gene: -
J gene: TRBJ2-1
CDR3 DNA: TGTGCCAGCAGCTTACTCTACAATGAGCAGTTCTTC
CDR3 protein: CASSLLYNEQFF

V gene: TRBV6-5
clone size: -
D gene: TRBD2
J gene: TRBJ2-3
CDR3 DNA: TGTGCCAGCAGTCGACGACTAGCGGGACCAGATACGCAGTATTTT
CDR3 protein: CASSRRLAGPDTQYF

V gene: TRBV28
clone size: few
D gene: -
J gene: TRBJ1-5
CDR3 DNA: TGTGCCAGCACTCCGCACCAGGGCCTTGGGAAGCAGCCCCAGCATTTT
CDR3 protein: CASTPHQGLGKQPQHF

V gene: TRBV10-3
clone size: -
D gene: TRBD1
J gene: TRBJ1-4
CDR3 DNA: TGTGCCATCAGTGGATCCGGGACAGGGGATGAAAAACTGTTTTTT
CDR3 protein: CAISGSGTGDEKLFF

V gene: TRBV30
clone size: -
D gene: -
J gene: TRBJ2-2
CDR3 DNA: TGTGCCTGGAGCGGAGGGAGTTCCAACACCGGGGAGCTGTTTTTT
CDR3 protein: CAWSGGSSNTGELFF

V gene: TRBV6-6
clone size: -
D gene: -
J gene: TRBJ2-7
CDR3 DNA: TGTGCCAGCAGTTATTCGGACGAGCAGTACTTC
CDR3 protein: CASSYSDEQYF

V gene: TRBV28
clone size: -
D gene: -
J gene: TRBJ1-2
CDR3 DNA: TGTGCCAGCAGTTTATGGCAGAATGGCTACACCTTC
CDR3 protein: CASSLWQNGYTF

V gene: TRBV18
clone size: -
D gene: -
J gene: TRBJ2-7
CDR3 DNA: TGTGCCAGCTCACCACCGTCTATTGGCGGCTACGAGCAGTACTTC
CDR3 protein: CASSPPSIGGYEQYF

V gene: TRBV5-1
clone size: -
D gene: -
J gene: TRBJ2-5
CDR3 DNA: TGCGCCAGCAGCCTGGCGCGGGGTGTCGAAGAGACCCAGTACTTC
CDR3 protein: CASSLARGVEETQYF

V gene: TRBV4-1
clone size: -
D gene: TRBD1
J gene: TRBJ1-6
CDR3 DNA: TGCGCCAGCAGCCAAAGCGAGACAGGGGCTAATTCACCCCTCCACTTT
CDR3 protein: CASSQSETGANSPLHF

V gene: TRBV5-4
clone size: -
D gene: TRBD2
J gene: TRBJ2-3
CDR3 DNA: TGTGCCAGCAGCTTGAGAGGACTAGCGGGAGCAGATACGCAGTATTTT
CDR3 protein: CASSLRGLAGADTQYF

V gene: TRBV5-5
clone size: -
D gene: -
J gene: TRBJ2-7
CDR3 DNA: TGTGCCAGCAGCTGGGCGGAGGGGTTAATCTACGAGCAGTACTTC
CDR3 protein: CASSWAEGLIYEQYF

V gene: TRBV2
clone size: -
D gene: TRBD1
J gene: TRBJ1-2
CDR3 DNA: TGTGCCAGCAAGGGACAGGGGGCTCGGGGCTACACCTTC
CDR3 protein: CASKGQGARGYTF

V gene: TRBV6-1
clone size: -
D gene: -
J gene: TRBJ2-7
CDR3 DNA: TGTGCCAGTGCCCTAGCCGGGAGCTCCTACGAGCAGTACTTC
CDR3 protein: CASALAGSSYEQYF

V gene: TRBV11-2
clone size: -
D gene: -
J gene: TRBJ2-2
CDR3 DNA: TGTGCCAGCAGTATCACAGGGAACACCGGGGAGCTGTTTTTT
CDR3 protein: CASSITGNTGELFF

V gene: TRBV19
clone size: -
D gene: -
J gene: TRBJ1-1
CDR3 DNA: TGTGCCAGTAGCGAGGCATATATGAACACTGAAGCTTTCTTT
CDR3 protein: CASSEAYMNTEAFF

V gene: TRBV30
clone size: -
D gene: TRBD1
J gene: TRBJ2-1
CDR3 DNA: TGTGCCTGGAGTCCTACCACTGGACAGGGGAATTACAATGAGCAGTTCTTC
CDR3 protein: CAWSPTTGQGNYNEQFF

V gene: TRBV7-9
clone size: few
D gene: -
J gene: TRBJ2-5
CDR3 DNA: TGTGCCAGCAGCTTAAGTTCCGACCTTCGGGGGACCCAGTACTTC
CDR3 protein: CASSLSSDLRGTQYF

V gene: TRBV27
clone size: -
D gene: -
J gene: TRBJ2-1
CDR3 DNA: TGTGCCAGCAGTGAACCGTTGGCGGGCTCCTACAATGAGCAGTTCTTC
CDR3 protein: CASSEPLAGSYNEQFF